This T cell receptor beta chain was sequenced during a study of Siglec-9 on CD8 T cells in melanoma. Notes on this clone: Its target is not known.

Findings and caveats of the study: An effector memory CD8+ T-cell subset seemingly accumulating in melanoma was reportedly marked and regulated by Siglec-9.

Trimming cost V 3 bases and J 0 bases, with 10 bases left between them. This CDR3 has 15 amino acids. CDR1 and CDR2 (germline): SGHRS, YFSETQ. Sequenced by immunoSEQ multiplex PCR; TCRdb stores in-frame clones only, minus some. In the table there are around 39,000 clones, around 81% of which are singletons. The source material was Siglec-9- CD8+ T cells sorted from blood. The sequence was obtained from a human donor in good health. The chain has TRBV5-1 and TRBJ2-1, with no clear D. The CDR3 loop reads CASSWTADSYNEQFF. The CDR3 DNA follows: TGCGCCAGCAGCTGGACGGCTGACTCCTACAATGAGCAGTTCTTC.